What follows is one T cell receptor (beta chain) and its context. The record originates from a study of cytomegalovirus exposure and HLA in healthy donors. Study in general: One earlier analysis, a look at 180 million or so T cells, found roughly 110 million unique TCR beta sequences.

PCR used 60 Vbeta primers and 13 Jbeta primers. The assay was immunoSEQ multiplex PCR, and TCRdb's table has in-frame clones only and misses some. This table holds approximately 170,000 clones, more than 65% found once. J was trimmed by 1 base and V by 2 bases; bases with no gene match: 3. The germline V gene has CDR1 ENHRY and CDR2 SYGVKD. This CDR3 region has 15 residues. The sequenced sample consisted of PBMCs. This chain joins TRBV10-3 and TRBJ2-7; TRBD1 matches 9 bases. The receptor was isolated from a man between 45 and 60 years old in good health and CMV-seropositive. The CDR3 loop is CAISEGDRGSYEQYF. The CDR3 region has the DNA TGTGCCATCAGTGAGGGCGACAGGGGGTCCTACGAGCAGTACTTC.